This TCR beta chain came from a study of blood T cell repertoires in COVID-19. In the study overall: There were acute and convalescent COVID-19 samples, and they came from the United States, Italy and Spain. Nucleic acid was either cDNA or gDNA, and it came from T cells, B-cell-depleted T cells, or PBMCs.

The germline CDR1 and CDR2 sequences are MNHEY and SVGAGI. The CDR3 is 14 residues long. Trimming took 6 bases from V and 4 from J; bases not matched to a gene: 5. How the authors handled the data: How many nucleated cells were present was estimated from reference gene primer amplification. Profiling relied on immunoSEQ multiplex PCR, and the TCRdb table lists in-frame clones only, not all of them. That table furnishes V, J and clone size, whereas the DNA furnished D and trimming. The table includes about 220,000 clones, around three quarters detected once. This chain joins TRBV6-5 and TRBJ1-4, with 7 bases matching TRBD1. Material: peripheral blood. This TCR was sampled from a woman in her 70s with acute or convalescent COVID-19. The CDR3 reads CASSSDRDNEKLFF. The CDR3 DNA reads as TGTGCCAGCAGCTCTGACAGGGATAATGAAAAACTGTTTTTT.